Listed below are T cell receptor beta chains from one sample, sequenced in a study of identical twins. Each CDR3 protein is one row after TCRdb ran MiXCR on the 5' RACE reads. Counted here are 200,000 to 250,000 distinct CDR3 sequences, roughly 7% occurring once; the ten biggest clones make up 3.5% to 4%. This same sample was also part of a study on yellow fever vaccine responses in identical twins.

The sample comprised memory (CD45RO+) T cells sorted from blood. Every receptor here comes from a woman aged 18-35 years in good health. CDR3s leave out the opening cysteine and the closing phenylalanine or tryptophan.

TRBV27	TRBJ2-1	ASSLYSSSYNEQF
TRBV20-1	TRBJ2-7	SGTSGSSYEQY
TRBV2	TRBJ2-3	ASSEAQGATDTQY
TRBV29-1	TRBJ2-5	SAAGTSGSLETQY
TRBV18	TRBJ2-5	ASSPIPGGETQY
TRBV3-1	TRBJ2-1	ASSRVAGTSGYNEQF
TRBV27	TRBJ1-6	ASSLSDRGNSPLH
TRBV6-1	TRBJ2-3	ASRGLAGGSTDTQY
TRBV5-1	TRBJ2-7	ASSSLAHEQY
TRBV20-1	TRBJ2-1	SARGVAGVNEQF
TRBV12-3/TRBV12-4	TRBJ1-5	ASSAGVSQGNQPQH
TRBV5-1	TRBJ2-4	ASSLSIAKNIQY
TRBV7-9	TRBJ1-2	ASSSRDSFGYT
TRBV6-1	TRBJ1-2	ASSLNPDTSNYGYT
TRBV19	TRBJ2-5	ASSSRLAGEETQY
TRBV27	TRBJ2-3	ASSQSDTQY
TRBV19	TRBJ1-5	ASSSGTGAMSPQH
TRBV3-1	TRBJ2-1	ASSKRDSEQF
TRBV12-3/TRBV12-4	TRBJ1-5	ASSLNNLNQPQH
TRBV6-1	TRBJ1-1	ASTRDSLVVGTEAF
TRBV6-1	TRBJ1-2	ASSETLTRNYGYT
TRBV5-5	TRBJ1-4	ASSPSGSEKLF
TRBV5-1	TRBJ2-1	ASSLRDRGLEQF
TRBV12-3/TRBV12-4	TRBJ2-1	ASMAGGHSYNEQF
TRBV6-2/TRBV6-3	TRBJ2-1	ASSPDGTSGGVEQF
TRBV5-1	TRBJ1-2	ASSARDPKTWGYT
TRBV15	TRBJ2-1	ATSRADGYNEQF
TRBV28	TRBJ1-5	ASSFVRNQPQH
TRBV28	TRBJ2-1	AIGPGPYNEQF
TRBV5-4	TRBJ1-1	ASSLIEGRNTEAF
TRBV4-2	TRBJ1-4	ASSQGVSGATNEKLF
TRBV20-1	TRBJ1-4	SARDRGPSNEKLF
TRBV28	TRBJ2-7	ASSLTSGRFNSYEQY
TRBV7-3	TRBJ2-5	ASSLMGGSGETQY
TRBV6-1	TRBJ2-5	ASSPPPGRLSGKKETQY
TRBV25-1	TRBJ2-2	ASSEFAGSAQSTNTGELF
TRBV6-1	TRBJ2-7	ASAIRTGGYEQY
TRBV9	TRBJ2-7	ASSPRLAGDPYEQY
TRBV28	TRBJ2-7	ASRQGSTYEQY
TRBV3-1	TRBJ2-5	ASSPLVLAGDETQY
TRBV14	TRBJ2-7	ASSQVWEEQY
TRBV6-1	TRBJ1-1	ASTGGGNTEAF
TRBV2	TRBJ2-7	ASSEEGGGGSYEQY
TRBV12-3/TRBV12-4	TRBJ2-7	ASSFLQHEQY
TRBV20-1	TRBJ2-3	SARDHGGTDTQY
TRBV6-4	TRBJ2-5	ASSEGGGQETQY
TRBV12-3/TRBV12-4	TRBJ2-1	ASTQGELAGGEQF
TRBV7-4	TRBJ2-5	ASSLGGGHQETQY
TRBV5-4	TRBJ2-5	ASSLGDIETQY
TRBV7-9	TRBJ2-7	ASSRDRVHEQY
TRBV12-3/TRBV12-4	TRBJ2-3	ASSFLSLAGLSTDTQY
TRBV11-3	TRBJ2-1	ASSSILLGGSNEQF
TRBV12-3/TRBV12-4	TRBJ1-1	ASSRTGDTEAF